Each of the 24 T cell receptor beta chains below was sequenced from the same sample in a study of patients and donors after allogeneic stem cell transplantation. From the RT-PCR reads, TCRdb called clonotypes with MiXCR, one entry per CDR3 protein. Of 190,000 or so distinct CDR3 sequences listed, 35% to 45% are singletons. Sequencing was performed on blood, either unsorted or a sorted T cell fraction (not recorded which). The receptors come from a human donor who was either an allogeneic HSCT recipient or a stem cell or donor lymphocyte infusion donor (not recorded which). It is not recorded whose cells these are; they may come from a transplant donor.

This clonotype was observed a few times. One end of the junction varies from germline; a read error may be responsible. The rearrangement uses TRBV10-3 and TRBJ2-7; D might be TRBD1 or TRBD2, each matching 6 bases. The CDR3 has 13 amino acids. Germline loops: CDR1 ENHRY, CDR2 SYGVKD. For the CDR3, the DNA is TGTGCCATCAGTGAGTCGTCCGGGGGCAGGTCCCACTTC. This sequence encodes CAISESSGGRSHF.

The CDR3 loop is CASSLGRGRYEQYF. The CDR3 coding sequence is TGCGCCAGCAGCTTGGGCCGGGGGAGGTACGAGCAGTACTTC. This rearrangement joins TRBV5-1 to TRBJ2-7; tentatively, D is TRBD2 (6 bases). The CDR3 is made up of 14 amino acids. Germline-derived CDR1 and CDR2 are SGHRS and YFSETQ. With 0 bases removed from V and 4 bases from J, the gap between germline ends came to 11 bases.

In its sample, this clonotype was seen once. The chain joins TRBV28 to TRBJ2-6; D gene ambiguous. Per germline, CDR1 MDHEN and CDR2 SYDVKM. Trimming left V 7 bases short and J 0 bases short, with 4 bases between. This CDR3 region has 13 residues. The CDR3 DNA reads TGTGCCAGCACTATCTCTGGGGCCAACGTCCTGACTTTC. Residues: CASTISGANVLTF.

The chain employs TRBV12-3 or TRBV12-4 and TRBJ2-1; possibly TRBD1 for D (6 bases). The CDR3 loop spans 15 amino acids. V lost 2 bases to trimming and J lost 5 bases, with 13 bases between them. CDR3 loop: CASSLWGPADNEQFF. The CDR3, as DNA: TGTGCCAGCAGTTTATGGGGGCCAGCCGACAATGAGCAGTTCTTC.

The CDR3 loop is CASSEIRNEQFF. CDR3 in DNA: TGCGCCAGCAGCGAAATAAGGAATGAGCAGTTCTTC. The V gene is TRBV5-1, the J gene TRBJ2-1; D gene uncertain. Germline assignment: CDR1 SGHRS and CDR2 YFSETQ. The ends were cut back, 4 bases at V and 7 bases at J, with 9 bases in the middle. This CDR3 comprises 12 residues.

The chain links TRBV18 to TRBJ1-2; TRBD1 aligns across 9 bases. V shed 6 bases and J 5 bases; nucleotides not matched to a gene: 13. Germline V CDR1 and CDR2: KGHSH, LQKENI. This CDR3 is 16 amino acids long. The CDR3 sequence: CASSVQSGTGIYGYTF. The CDR3, as DNA: TGTGCCAGCTCTGTTCAATCCGGGACAGGGATTTATGGCTACACCTTC. The full variable domain, with the rest looked up from reference TRBV18 and TRBJ1-2, is NAGVMQNPRHLVRRRGQEARLRCSPMKGHSHVYWYRQLPEEGLKFMVYLQKENIIDESGMPKERFSAEFPKEGPSILRIQQVVRGDSAAYFCASSVQSGTGIYGYTFGSGTRLTVV.

The rearrangement joins TRBV5-1 to TRBJ2-3; D is ambiguous. Trimming pared 0 bases from V and 4 bases from J, leaving 12 bases between. Germline lookup yields CDR1 SGHRS and CDR2 YFSETQ. This CDR3 region has 15 residues. This CDR3 reads CASSLGDLRSDTQYF. In DNA form, the CDR3 reads TGCGCCAGCAGCTTGGGGGATCTGCGTTCAGATACGCAGTATTTT.

This rearrangement joins TRBV7-2 to TRBJ1-5; D gene uncertain. Trimming took 1 base from V and 5 from J, leaving 6 bases between them. This CDR3 is 13 amino acids long. Germline CDR1 SGHTA, CDR2 FQGNSA. The CDR3 region is CASSLGLYQPQHF. CDR3 nucleotide sequence: TGTGCCAGCAGCTTAGGGTTATATCAGCCCCAGCATTTT.

The chain uses TRBV5-1 and TRBJ2-3, with D unclear. The CDR3 runs to 14 residues. The germline CDR1 and CDR2 sequences are SGHRS and YFSETQ. Trimming took 0 bases from V and 4 from J, leaving 9 bases between them. The DNA for the CDR3 is TGCGCCAGCAGCTTGGCCTATTACTCAGATACGCAGTATTTT. Translating it yields CASSLAYYSDTQYF.

This clonotype was detected only a few times. CDR3 DNA: TGTGCCAGCAGGAGACAGAACTATGGCTACACCTTC. Protein product: CASRRQNYGYTF. The chain recombines TRBV28 with TRBJ1-2, with D perhaps matching TRBD1 (5 bases). V lost 6 bases and J lost 2, with 7 bases in between. Germline values: CDR1 MDHEN, CDR2 SYDVKM. The length of the CDR3 is 12 residues.

J is TRBJ2-1 and V is TRBV27; the match to TRBD1 covers 7 bases. This CDR3 spans 16 amino acids. V lost 5 bases and J lost 1; bases outside the gene matches: 8. CDR1 and CDR2 from the germline V gene are MNHEY and SMNVEV (reference sequence). CDR3 in amino acids: CASSTEDRVSYNEQFF. The CDR3 DNA is TGTGCCAGCAGTACAGAAGACAGGGTGTCCTACAATGAGCAGTTCTTC.

The rearrangement joins TRBV2 to TRBJ2-7; 7 bases match TRBD1. The CDR3 is made up of 14 amino acids. With 7 bases clipped from V and 4 bases from J, the junction kept 10 bases outside the gene matches. Per the germline V gene, CDR1 is SNHLY and CDR2 is FYNNEI. The CDR3 DNA follows: TGTGCCAGCACCGACCAGGGGGTAATGTACGAGCAGTACTTC. Translating it yields CASTDQGVMYEQYF.

This sequence joins TRBV2 and TRBJ2-5; D not resolved. CDR3 length: 13 residues. The V gene's germline CDR1 is SNHLY and CDR2 FYNNEI. V was clipped by 6 bases and J by 4 bases, with 12 bases between them. CDR3 DNA: TGTGCCAGCAGCCCCACAATTGCAGAGACCCAGTACTTC. The encoded protein is CASSPTIAETQYF. Looking up the rest from reference TRBV2 and TRBJ2-5 gives the full variable domain: EPEVTQTPSHQVTQMGQEVILRCVPISNHLYFYWYRQILGQKVEFLVSFYNNEISEKSEIFDDQFSVERPDGSNFTLKIRSTKLEDSAMYFCASSPTIAETQYFGPGTRLLVL.

The rearrangement uses TRBV7-9 and TRBJ2-5; TRBD1 matches at 9 bases. J lost 5 bases, V lost 5 bases, and 6 bases had no gene match. Germline CDR1 reads SEHNR; CDR2 reads FQNEAQ (reference sequence). This CDR3 is 14 amino acids long. CDR3 sequence: CASSPGTGMETQYF. The CDR3 DNA is TGTGCCAGCAGCCCGGGGACAGGGATGGAGACCCAGTACTTC.

This clonotype was seen only a few times. This chain connects TRBV5-1 to TRBJ1-4; the D is unclear. Germline V gives CDR1 SGHRS, CDR2 YFSETQ. CDR3 length: 16 residues. Trimming cost V 0 bases and J 0 bases, with 9 bases left between them. CDR3 sequence reads: CASSLVARPTNEKLFF. As DNA, the CDR3 is TGCGCCAGCAGCTTGGTAGCCAGGCCAACTAATGAAAAACTGTTTTTT.

In its sample, this clonotype was seen once. V gene TRBV7-2 combines with J gene TRBJ1-1; no firm D call. The CDR3 totals 14 residues. Germline values: CDR1 SGHTA, CDR2 FQGNSA. V was clipped by 0 bases and J by 3 bases, with 8 bases between them. CDR3: CASSLAWGYTEAFF. In nucleotides, the CDR3 is TGTGCCAGCAGCTTAGCATGGGGATACACTGAAGCTTTCTTT.

V gene TRBV13 combines with J gene TRBJ2-1, with D tentatively TRBD1 or TRBD2 (5 bases each). The CDR3 runs 13 residues. The germline V gene has CDR1 PRHDT and CDR2 FYEKMQ (reference sequence). Trimming shortened V by 4 bases and J by 10 bases, and 14 bases separated the two germline ends. The CDR3 sequence: CASSSGAFREQFF. The CDR3 region has the DNA TGTGCCAGCAGCTCCGGGGCCTTTAGGGAGCAGTTCTTC.

With regard to this clonotype: Here the CDR3 omits its conserved ending phenylalanine or tryptophan, so a read error is the likely source. This chain connects TRBV25-1 to TRBJ2-2, with 10 bases lining up with TRBD2. CDR1 and CDR2 from the germline V gene are MGHDK and SYGVNS. With 7 bases clipped from V and 6 bases from J, the junction kept 8 bases outside the gene matches. This CDR3 has 15 amino acids. CDR3 nucleotide sequence: TGTGCCAGCACCGGACTAGCGGCGAGGGCCGGGGAGCTGTTTTTA. Translated: CASTGLAARAGELFL.

CDR3 nucleotides: TGTGCCAGCGGTATTGTCTCTGAAGCTTTCTTT. Translation: CASGIVSEAFF. The V gene is TRBV2, the J gene TRBJ1-1, with D uncertain. In germline, CDR1 is SNHLY, CDR2 FYNNEI. The V end was cut by 8 bases, the J end by 6 bases, with 10 bases between. This CDR3 has 11 amino acids.

The rearrangement links TRBV20-1 to TRBJ1-1; D may be TRBD1 (5 bases). The CDR3 runs 13 residues. With 1 base removed from V and 6 bases from J, the gap between germline ends came to 12 bases. Germline loops: CDR1 DFQATT, CDR2 SNEGSKA (reference sequence). The CDR3 reads CSARGVPGAEAFF. The CDR3 region has the DNA TGCAGTGCTAGAGGGGTCCCGGGGGCTGAAGCTTTCTTT.

The sample holds a few counts of this clonotype. CDR3: CASSPRGADTQYF. CDR3 sequence (DNA): TGTGCCAGCAGTCCAAGAGGGGCAGATACGCAGTATTTT. The chain uses TRBV12-3 or TRBV12-4 and TRBJ2-3; D possibly uses TRBD1 or TRBD2 (5 bases each). This CDR3 comprises 13 residues. Trimming took off 5 bases at V and 4 bases at J, with 10 bases between the two ends.

V and J are TRBV19 and TRBJ2-6, with D unresolved. Germline CDR1 reads LNHDA; CDR2 reads SQIVND (reference sequence). V lost 3 bases and J lost 9, with 18 bases in between. This CDR3 is built from 16 residues. Written as DNA, the CDR3 is TGTGCCAGTAGTATCCCCTCCAAAGGGCCCGTCAACGTCCTGACTTTC. This encodes CASSIPSKGPVNVLTF.

This clonotype was observed a handful of times. The J gene is TRBJ1-6, the V gene TRBV7-2; 10 bases fit TRBD1. Germline V gene data show CDR1 as SGHTA and CDR2 as FQGNSA. CDR3 length equals 17 residues. Trimming removed 3 bases from V and 14 bases from J; junction bases left unmatched: 16. The CDR3 region has the DNA TGTGCCAGCAGCTTGTCCCACATGCCGGGACAGGGGCTTTCCCTCCACTTT. It translates to CASSLSHMPGQGLSLHF.

V is TRBV18 and J is TRBJ1-5, with 7 bases fitting TRBD1. V gave up 3 bases and J gave up 7 bases; unmatched junction bases: 9. The CDR3 sequence is 15 residues long. CDR1 is KGHSH and CDR2 is LQKENI in the germline V gene. CDR3 sequence (DNA): TGTGCCAGCTCACCGTCGGCCCAGGGGGGGCAGCCCCAGCATTTT. Its protein is CASSPSAQGGQPQHF.